Below are 2 T cell receptor beta chains sequenced from a single sample in a study of blood T cell repertoires in COVID-19. Repertoires were generated with immunoSEQ multiplex PCR, while TCRdb's copy carries only in-frame clones and drops some. The sample consists of 210,000 or so clones, approximately 90% of them appearing once. The sequencing input was peripheral blood. These receptors came from a man aged 30-40 years with acute or convalescent COVID-19.

The chain employs TRBV19 and TRBJ2-3, with TRBD1 matching 8 bases. There are 14 residues in the CDR3. Unmatched junction bases numbered 11, after V lost 10 bases and J lost 5 bases. In germline, CDR1 is LNHDA, CDR2 SQIVND (reference sequence). DNA for the CDR3: TGTGCCACCCGACAGGGGTGGAGAGGAGATACGCAGTATTTT. This gives the protein CATRQGWRGDTQYF. Full variable domain (rest looked up from reference TRBV19 and TRBJ2-3): DGGITQSPKYLFRKEGQNVTLSCEQNLNHDAMYWYRQDPGQGLRLIYYSQIVNDFQKGDIAEGYSVSREKKESFPLTVTSAQKNPTAFYLCATRQGWRGDTQYFGPGTRLTVL.

The rearrangement links TRBV2 to TRBJ1-4; TRBD1 aligns across 7 bases. V gave up 10 bases and J gave up 7 bases; unmatched junction bases: 9. This CDR3 has 13 residues. From germline, CDR1 is SNHLY and CDR2 FYNNEI. DNA of the CDR3: TGTGCCACAGAACGGACAGGCTTTGAAAAACTGTTTTTT. Its translation: CATERTGFEKLFF.